Listed below are T cell receptor beta chains from one sample, sequenced in a study of radiotherapy plus CTLA-4 blockade in lung cancer. Data came from immunoSEQ multiplex PCR; TCRdb stores just in-frame clones and leaves some out. The sample has about 50,000 clones; around 84% are singletons. The sequences come from peripheral blood, collected from a patient treated with radiotherapy plus ipilimumab. These receptors were taken from a human donor with non-small cell lung cancer whose response to radiotherapy plus ipilimumab could not be evaluated. Both conserved end residues are part of each CDR3.

V gene,CDR3 length,J gene,CDR3 protein
TRBV5-1,18,TRBJ2-5,CASSLGGLAGGSQETQYF
TRBV5-1,15,TRBJ1-2,CASSQAGGPNYGYTF
TRBV29-1,11,TRBJ2-7,CSVRDGYEQYF
TRBV4-3,18,TRBJ1-3,CASSQDVDRGRKGNTIYF
TRBV11-1,14,TRBJ1-4,CASSPIGQYEKLFF
TRBV2,13,TRBJ1-1,CASLRGLNTEAFF
TRBV29-1,15,TRBJ2-1,CSVKGDPTRGNEQFF
TRBV6-6,15,TRBJ2-2,CASRQGTANTGELFF
TRBV28,16,TRBJ1-1,CASSLVRGTMNTEAFF
TRBV7-2,15,TRBJ2-7,CASSLRSGSNYEQYF
TRBV5-4,14,TRBJ2-1,CASSLASTSYEQFF
TRBV15,14,TRBJ2-7,CATSTGTGSYEQYF
TRBV18,16,TRBJ2-3,CASSPLAGPSTDTQYF
TRBV6-5,15,TRBJ2-1,CASILSQATGNEQFF
TRBV28,14,TRBJ2-7,CASSSAGTPGEQYF
TRBV21-1,15,TRBJ2-7,CASSKADRASHEQYF
TRBV30,13,TRBJ1-2,CAWSVHEDYGYTF
TRBV18,15,TRBJ2-1,CASSPRTGGRNEQFF
TRBV25-1,15,TRBJ2-7,CASSEVGASGYEQYF
TRBV20-1,11,TRBJ1-1,CSARRSGGAFF
TRBV9,16,TRBJ2-7,CASSGGLGVDKGEQYF
TRBV4-1,16,TRBJ2-1,CASSQEKTGLGNEQFF